One sample yielded the 13 T cell receptor beta chains listed below, sequenced in a study of T cell repertoires in cytomegalovirus infection. From the reads, TCRdb called clonotypes with MiXCR, one entry per CDR3 protein. The sample carries about 400,000 distinct CDR3 sequences, around 18% recorded once. Sequenced sample: PBMCs. Receptor source: a human donor in good health (CMV status not recorded). Some clones in this sample may be carry-over from other donors' samples.

This clonotype occurred many times. The rearrangement links TRBV4-1 to TRBJ1-5; tentative D call: TRBD1 (5 bases). The germline V gene has CDR1 MGHRA and CDR2 YSYEKL. The CDR3 loop spans 14 amino acids. V shed 3 bases and J shed 4 bases, with 10 bases lying between them. CDR3 nucleotide sequence: TGCGCCAGCAGCCAGTGGGACGTAAATCAGCCCCAGCATTTT. Its translation is CASSQWDVNQPQHF.

This clonotype was found many times. The CDR3 sequence: CASSPGRTVANQPQHF. CDR3 nucleotide sequence: TGTGCCAGCAGCCCCGGACGGACGGTTGCTAATCAGCCCCAGCATTTT. The rearrangement uses TRBV7-2 and TRBJ1-5; D is ambiguous. The CDR3 has 16 amino acids. Trimming took off 5 bases at V and 4 bases at J, with 18 bases between the two ends. The V gene's germline CDR1 is SGHTA and CDR2 FQGNSA.

This clonotype was seen ten or more times. V is TRBV12-3 or TRBV12-4 and J is TRBJ2-5; D call uncertain. The V end lost 2 bases, the J end lost 5 bases, and 6 bases lay between the germline ends. This CDR3 comprises 12 residues. CDR3 nucleotide sequence: TGTGCCAGCAGTTTACCCGGTGAGACCCAGTACTTC. Its protein is CASSLPGETQYF.

This clonotype was detected ten times or more. This sequence joins TRBV6-1 and TRBJ2-6; the D gene is possibly TRBD1 (6 bases). CDR3 size: 15 residues. The germline V and J ends were trimmed by 5 bases and 2 bases, with 10 bases remaining between them. Germline CDR1 MNHNS, CDR2 SASEGT. The CDR3, as DNA: TGTGCCAGCAGTCACAGGGTAACTGGGGCCAACGTCCTGACTTTC. Residues: CASSHRVTGANVLTF.

The sample holds a few counts of this clonotype. V usage is TRBV11-2 and J usage is TRBJ2-1; TRBD2 matches 10 bases. V shed 5 bases and J 2 bases; nucleotides not matched to a gene: 6. There are 16 residues in the CDR3. The germline CDR1 and CDR2 sequences are SGHAT and FQNNGV. CDR3 region: CASSIESGGAYNEQFF. In nucleotides, the CDR3 is TGTGCCAGCAGCATCGAAAGCGGGGGGGCCTACAATGAGCAGTTCTTC.

The chain has TRBV3-1 and TRBJ2-1, with no clear D. The CDR3 length is 12 residues. Trimming stripped 4 bases from V and 10 bases from J, with 11 bases between. The germline CDR1 and CDR2 sequences are LGHDT and YNNKEL (reference sequence). This chain's CDR3 is CASSRLSYEQFF. Here the CDR3 DNA reads TGTGCCAGCAGCCGACTTAGCTACGAGCAGTTCTTC.

This clonotype was counted ten times or more. For the CDR3, the DNA is TGTGCCAGCAGCCCTTACAGACAAAGTAATGAAAAACTGTTTTTT. It specifies CASSPYRQSNEKLFF. The chain employs TRBV7-2 and TRBJ1-4; D unclear. There are 15 residues in the CDR3. CDR1 is SGHTA, CDR2 FQGNSA, per germline. Between the trimmed V and J ends, which lost 5 bases and 4 bases, there was a span of 14 bases.

This clonotype was seen a few times. The V gene is TRBV19, the J gene TRBJ2-1; the match to TRBD2 covers 7 bases. The junction had 15 bases not matched to a gene; V was cut back by 5 bases and J by 8 bases. The CDR3 contains 16 residues. The germline V gene has CDR1 LNHDA and CDR2 SQIVND (reference sequence). CDR3 nucleotide sequence: TGTGCCAGTAGTCCCCTCTCCGGGACTAATATTTATGAGCAGTTCTTC. It is translated as CASSPLSGTNIYEQFF. The whole variable domain, filled in from reference TRBV19 and TRBJ2-1, reads DGGITQSPKYLFRKEGQNVTLSCEQNLNHDAMYWYRQDPGQGLRLIYYSQIVNDFQKGDIAEGYSVSREKKESFPLTVTSAQKNPTAFYLCASSPLSGTNIYEQFFGPGTRLTVL.

This clonotype was recorded a few times. The chain recombines TRBV20-1 with TRBJ2-7; D not resolved. V lost 3 bases and J 0 bases, leaving 6 bases between the germline ends. The length of the CDR3 is 12 residues. CDR1 DFQATT and CDR2 SNEGSKA come from the germline V gene (reference sequence). CDR3 protein: CSASYISYEQYF. In DNA, the CDR3 is TGCAGTGCTAGTTACATCTCCTACGAGCAGTACTTC.

V is TRBV7-2 and J is TRBJ2-1; 7 nucleotides agree with TRBD2. V was pared by 1 base and J by 3 bases, with 3 bases of the junction left unmatched. Germline assignment: CDR1 SGHTA and CDR2 FQGNSA. The CDR3 is 15 residues long. The CDR3 DNA follows: TGTGCCAGCAGCTTAGTAAGCGGGATCTACAATGAGCAGTTCTTC. Translated, it gives CASSLVSGIYNEQFF.

The DNA of the CDR3 is TGTGCCAGCAGTCTTGGGCCGGAGTACGAGCAGTACTTC. Its translation: CASSLGPEYEQYF. The chain recombines TRBV27 with TRBJ2-7; D ambiguous. V was pared by 5 bases and J by 4 bases, with 12 bases between. Germline V CDR1 and CDR2: MNHEY, SMNVEV (reference sequence). The CDR3 length is 13 residues.

Concerning this clonotype: The junction differs from germline at one of its ends, possibly a read error. The rearrangement uses TRBV5-1 and TRBJ1-5, with D unresolved. The germline V gene has CDR1 SGHRS and CDR2 YFSETQ. This CDR3 comprises 13 residues. The CDR3 DNA sequence: TGCACCAGCAGCCTACAGTCGGATCAGCCCCAGCATTTT. This gives the protein CTSSLQSDQPQHF.

The chain links TRBV12-3 or TRBV12-4 to TRBJ2-3; D remains unclear. CDR3 length equals 11 residues. V was trimmed by 1 base and J by 9 bases, leaving 5 bases between them. The CDR3 protein is CASSLVRTQYF. DNA for the CDR3: TGTGCCAGCAGTTTAGTCCGAACGCAGTATTTT.